The T cell receptor (beta chain) described here comes from a study of cytomegalovirus exposure and HLA in healthy donors. The CDR3 is 16 amino acids. Germline V gene sequence: CDR1 SGHRS, CDR2 YFSETQ. V lost 0 bases, J lost 7 bases, and 9 bases stayed unmatched. Findings and caveats of the study: It emerged from a later analysis that several of the most significant clusters appeared to be linked to common viral pathogens. Donor immune exposure was known only as CMV serostatus. Reports state that TCR beta sequences accurately predicted most subjects' HLA-A and HLA-B alleles. There were some V segments, including TRBV6-2 and TRBV6-3, excluded as indistinguishable.

The PCR had 60 Vbeta and 13 Jbeta primers. The protocol was immunoSEQ multiplex PCR, while the TCRdb copy is restricted to in-frame clones and leaves out a portion. Here the sample spans more than 250,000 clones, approximately 90% being singletons. Points on this clone: No antigen is known for it.

Sample: PBMCs. The chain uses TRBV5-1 and TRBJ2-1; TRBD2 agrees at 8 bases. The receptor's source is a woman aged 18-29 years in good health and CMV-seronegative. CDR3 region: CASSLAVGGARNEQFF. The DNA for the CDR3 is TGCGCCAGCAGCTTGGCTGTCGGGGGGGCCAGGAATGAGCAGTTCTTC.